Sequencing of this TCR beta chain was carried out in a study of radiation and T cells in renal cell carcinoma. General observations from the study: In blood, top tumor clones expanded by 2 weeks, shrinking by 4. Baseline intratumoral clonotype presence is unknown without pretreatment biopsies.

Trimming removed 2 bases at V and 6 bases at J, with 11 bases between. The length of the CDR3 is 13 residues. Germline CDR1 reads SGHDT; CDR2 reads YYEEEE. Concerning this clone: The antigen is not known.

Described time point: blood 4 weeks post-SBRT, at nephrectomy. Treatment reported: 15 Gy SBRT to primary tumor, nephrectomy 4 weeks later. Nephrectomy followed 15 Gy stereotactic body radiation by 4 weeks. Serial blood draws occurred at baseline and 2 and 4 weeks post-SBRT. TCRdb keeps only in-frame clones here, not all; method: immunoSEQ multiplex PCR. This sample has 60,000 to 75,000 clones, with 65% to 80% found just once. This TCR was recovered from a man in his sixties with renal cell carcinoma. The chain uses TRBV5-6 and TRBJ1-1; D gene uncertain. The sequences come from blood, collected from a patient whose treatment included radiotherapy and nephrectomy. This CDR3 reads CASSLGGSAEAFF. Written as DNA, the CDR3 is TGTGCCAGCAGCTTAGGAGGGAGCGCTGAAGCTTTCTTT.